Below, one TCR beta chain is given with its context. These data come from a study of cytomegalovirus exposure and HLA in healthy donors. Germline CDR1 is MDHEN and CDR2 is SYDVKM. This CDR3 is 16 amino acids long. Trimming stripped 9 bases from V and 3 bases from J, with 23 bases between. TCRdb's table, derived via immunoSEQ multiplex PCR, lists solely in-frame clones and lacks some. The data show 65,000 to 75,000 clones, with 85% to 95% seen just once and roughly 1.6% held by the top ten. This receptor was taken from a man younger than 35 in good health and CMV-seropositive. Sequencing was carried out using PBMCs. The chain employs TRBV28 and TRBJ2-5; D is possibly TRBD2 (6 bases). CDR3 region: CASSSGMLTMKETQYF. The CDR3 bases are TGTGCCAGTAGTAGCGGTATGTTGACTATGAAAGAGACCCAGTACTTC.